What follows describes a single T cell receptor beta chain. Germline CDR1 and CDR2: KGHDR and SFDVKD. Trimming at V came to 5 bases and at J to 3 bases, leaving 13 bases not matched to a gene. The CDR3 extends over 17 amino acids. Assay used: immunoSEQ multiplex PCR; TCRdb lists only in-frame clones, some missing. The sample contains approximately 100,000 clones, more than 75% of which appear only once. These data come from a study of control samples from healthy donors and cancer patients. Specimen: blood. The rearrangement joins TRBV24-1 to TRBJ2-5, with 8 bases matching TRBD2. The clonotype comes from a man aged 60-69 years in good health. CDR3 DNA: TGTGCCACCAGTGCCGGACTAGCCGGGGTCCGGGAAGAGACCCAGTACTTC. Protein: CATSAGLAGVREETQYF.